This record covers a single T cell receptor beta chain. Its cognate antigen is unknown. The second PCR ran about 6 to 12 cycles with a sample-barcoded 5' primer and J-beta primers. TCRdb ran MiXCR on the 5' RACE reads and lists one entry per CDR3 protein. The profile shows around 780,000 distinct CDR3 sequences, approximately 24% of them singletons. The sample is drawn from a study of blood T cells in healthy people across ages. Study-wide findings and caveats: TCR beta diversity per million T cells fell roughly linearly with age. In long-lived donors, naive CD4+ cell counts and diversity exceeded those of aged donors.

Donors were systemically healthy Caucasian individuals from Russia aged 6 to 90 years. The total RNA that was extracted per sample amounted to at least 5 micrograms. This CDR3 has 15 residues. V lost 0 bases to trimming and J lost 2 bases, with 12 bases between them. Germline V gene sequence: CDR1 SGDLS, CDR2 YYNGEE. In addition, the sample was reused for a study of T cells of mothers and their children.

This TCR was sampled from a boy between 10 and 17 years old in good health. Source material: blood. This chain links TRBV9 with TRBJ2-7; D is undetermined. CDR3 in amino acids: CASSVGSRTPYEQYF. CDR3 nucleotide sequence: TGTGCCAGCAGCGTAGGAAGTAGAACCCCCTACGAGCAGTACTTC.